This TCR beta chain was profiled in a study of cytomegalovirus exposure and HLA in healthy donors. V lost 0 bases to trimming and J lost 2 bases, with 7 bases between them. Germline V gene data show CDR1 as LGHNA and CDR2 as YSLEER. The CDR3 contains 14 residues. The study ran its PCR with 60 Vbeta and 13 Jbeta primers. Repertoires were generated with immunoSEQ multiplex PCR, while TCRdb's copy carries only in-frame clones and drops some. The repertoire holds roughly 150,000 clones, nearly 80% seen once, with 2.2% in the top ten. The chain combines TRBV4-3 with TRBJ1-2; D unresolved. This TCR derives from a man aged 30-40 years in good health and CMV-seronegative. Sequencing was done on a sample of PBMCs. The CDR3 reads CASSQESVNYGYTF. CDR3 sequence (DNA): TGCGCCAGCAGCCAAGAGTCAGTCAACTATGGCTACACCTTC.